This T cell receptor (beta chain) was sequenced for a study of CD8 T cells in ankylosing spondylitis. In the case of this clonotype: Antigen specificity is unknown.

Study-wide points: Peripheral blood samples showed relatively rare disease-linked clones, and these clones were CD8+.

Losses at the gene ends were 7 bases for V and 1 base for J; bases not matched to a gene: 8. The CDR3 is 15 amino acids. 5'-RACE, quantitative and with molecular barcodes, yielded the TCR beta libraries. Via MiXCR, TCRdb re-called the 5' RACE reads, giving one row per CDR3 protein. The data show around 250,000 distinct CDR3 sequences, over 30% seen once. The material sequenced was blood, either unsorted or a sorted T cell fraction (not recorded which). The V gene is TRBV12-3 or TRBV12-4, the J gene TRBJ1-1; 8 bases map to TRBD1. This receptor was identified in a male donor with ankylosing spondylitis or in good health (not recorded which). CDR3 sequence reads: CASNPTGTGNTEAFF. The CDR3 DNA reads as TGTGCCAGCAACCCAACGGGGACAGGGAACACTGAAGCTTTCTTT.